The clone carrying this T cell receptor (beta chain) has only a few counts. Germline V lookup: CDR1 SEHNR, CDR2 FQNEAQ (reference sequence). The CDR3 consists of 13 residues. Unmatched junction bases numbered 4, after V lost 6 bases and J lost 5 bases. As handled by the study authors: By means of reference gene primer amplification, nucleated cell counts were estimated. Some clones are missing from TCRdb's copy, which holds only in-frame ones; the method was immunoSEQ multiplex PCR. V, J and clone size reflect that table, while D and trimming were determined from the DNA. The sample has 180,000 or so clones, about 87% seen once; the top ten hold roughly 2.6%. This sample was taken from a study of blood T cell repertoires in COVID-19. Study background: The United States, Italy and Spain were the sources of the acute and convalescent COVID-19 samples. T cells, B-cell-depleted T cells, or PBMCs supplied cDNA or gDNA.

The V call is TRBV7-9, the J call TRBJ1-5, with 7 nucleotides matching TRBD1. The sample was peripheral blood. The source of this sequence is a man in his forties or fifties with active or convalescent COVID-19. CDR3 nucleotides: TGTGCCAGCAGTCTCCAGGGGGATCAGCCCCAGCATTTT. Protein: CASSLQGDQPQHF.